Each of the 17 T cell receptor beta chains below was sequenced from the same sample in a study of control samples from healthy donors and cancer patients. Using immunoSEQ multiplex PCR, the repertoire was profiled, and TCRdb retains in-frame clones only, with some absent. Among about 150,000 clones listed, roughly 94% were seen once. Source material: blood. The source is a woman in her forties in good health.

The V gene is TRBV9, the J gene TRBJ2-6; D gene unclear. The CDR3 runs to 12 residues. V lost 4 bases to trimming and J lost 1 base, with 0 bases between them. Germline CDR1 reads SGDLS; CDR2 reads YYNGEE. The CDR3 reads CASSSGANVLTF. CDR3 sequence (DNA): TGTGCCAGCAGCTCTGGGGCCAACGTCCTGACTTTC. The variable domain in full, with the rest retrieved from reference TRBV9 and TRBJ2-6, is DSGVTQTPKHLITATGQRVTLRCSPRSGDLSVYWYQQSLDQGLQFLIQYYNGEERAKGNILERFSAQQFPDLHSELNLSSLELGDSALYFCASSSGANVLTFGAGSRLTVL.

The CDR3 region has the DNA TGTGCCAGCAGCTCTCGGATTGGCAATCAGCCCCAGCATTTT. Its protein is CASSSRIGNQPQHF. V is TRBV7-2 and J is TRBJ1-5; no clear D. The CDR3 has 14 amino acids. The V gene's germline CDR1 is SGHTA and CDR2 FQGNSA. The V gene lost 4 bases and the J gene lost 2 bases, with 9 bases spanning the gap.

On this clone: Other nucleotide sequences from this sample produce the same CDR3. The chain couples TRBV9 to TRBJ2-7; tentative D call: TRBD2 (6 bases). This CDR3 has 11 amino acids. Germline V lookup: CDR1 SGDLS, CDR2 YYNGEE. The V end was cut by 3 bases, the J end by 7 bases, with 8 bases between. CDR3 amino acids: CASSAGGEQYF. CDR3 in DNA: TGTGCCAGCAGCGCAGGAGGGGAGCAGTACTTC. Filled out from reference TRBV9 and TRBJ2-7, the complete variable domain reads DSGVTQTPKHLITATGQRVTLRCSPRSGDLSVYWYQQSLDQGLQFLIQYYNGEERAKGNILERFSAQQFPDLHSELNLSSLELGDSALYFCASSAGGEQYFGPGTRLTVT.

DNA of the CDR3: TGCAGTGCTAGTATCCCCCCACCAGGCTATGGCTACACCTTC. Its protein product is CSASIPPPGYGYTF. The chain uses TRBV20-1 and TRBJ1-2; D is unresolved. Trimming left V 3 bases short and J 4 bases short, with 15 bases between. The CDR3 loop spans 14 amino acids. The germline V gene encodes CDR1 DFQATT and CDR2 SNEGSKA (reference sequence).

This chain uses TRBV19 with TRBJ2-3, with D uncertain. Germline CDR1 LNHDA, CDR2 SQIVND (reference sequence). Deletions cut 6 bases from V and 0 bases from J, with 13 bases between. CDR3 length: 15 amino acids. CDR3 in DNA: TGTGCCAGTAGCCCCTGGGTCTCTAGCACAGATACGCAGTATTTT. This gives the protein CASSPWVSSTDTQYF.

The genes are TRBV7-2 and TRBJ2-2; 8 nucleotides agree with TRBD2. With 0 bases clipped from V and 7 bases from J, the junction kept 10 bases outside the gene matches. Germline lookup yields CDR1 SGHTA and CDR2 FQGNSA. The CDR3 contains 17 residues. CDR3 in amino acids: CASSLALGGRKSGELFF. The DNA for the CDR3 is TGTGCCAGCAGCTTAGCTCTAGGCGGGAGGAAGAGCGGGGAGCTGTTTTTT.

The chain combines TRBV19 with TRBJ1-5, with D possibly TRBD1 on 6 matching bases. Deletions cut 3 bases from V and 7 bases from J, with 13 bases between. CDR1 LNHDA and CDR2 SQIVND come from the germline V gene (reference sequence). There are 14 residues in the CDR3. The CDR3 DNA sequence: TGTGCCAGTAGTATTCTCCAGGGGTACCAGCCCCAGCATTTT. Protein sequence: CASSILQGYQPQHF.

This clone was detected only once. The gene calls are TRBV7-2 and TRBJ1-1; D remains unclear. V was pared by 1 base and J by 4 bases, with 10 bases between. Germline CDR1 and CDR2: SGHTA and FQGNSA. The CDR3 sequence is 14 residues long. CDR3 sequence (DNA): TGTGCCAGCAGCTTAGGTAGGGAAGGCACTGAAGCTTTCTTT. Its translation: CASSLGREGTEAFF. Filled out from reference TRBV7-2 and TRBJ1-1, the complete variable domain reads GAGVSQSPSNKVTEKGKDVELRCDPISGHTALYWYRQSLGQGLEFLIYFQGNSAPDKSGLPSDRFSAERTGGSVSTLTIQRTQQEDSAVYLCASSLGREGTEAFFGQGTRLTVV.

The DNA of the CDR3 is TGTGCCACCAGCATCGACCGGCGCGAGCAGTACTTC. Protein: CATSIDRREQYF. The chain uses TRBV15 and TRBJ2-7; no firm D call. V gave up 4 bases and J gave up 6 bases, with 10 bases separating them. This CDR3 has 12 residues. Germline V lookup: CDR1 LNHNV, CDR2 YYDKDF (reference sequence).

V and J are TRBV6-2 or TRBV6-3 and TRBJ1-2, with 7 bases identical to TRBD1. The CDR3 covers 13 residues. Per the germline V gene, CDR1 is MNHEY and CDR2 is SVGEGT. With V trimmed by 6 bases and J by 4 bases, 5 bases remained unmatched. The CDR3 DNA sequence: TGTGCCAGCAGCTCGGACAGGAGCTATGGCTACACCTTC. This translates into CASSSDRSYGYTF.

This chain connects TRBV5-4 to TRBJ1-1; D remains ambiguous. This CDR3 comprises 11 residues. Between the trimmed V and J ends, which lost 2 bases and 6 bases, there was a span of 5 bases. Per the germline V gene, CDR1 is SGHNT and CDR2 is YYREEE (reference sequence). The CDR3 nucleotides read TGTGCCAGCAGCTTTCGGGCTGAAGCTTTCTTT. Translation gives CASSFRAEAFF.

The V gene is TRBV30, the J gene TRBJ1-1; D gene uncertain. This CDR3 has 11 residues. CDR1 and CDR2 (germline): GTSNPN, SVGIG (reference sequence). With 3 bases removed from V and 11 bases from J, the gap between germline ends came to 13 bases. The CDR3 DNA follows: TGTGCCTGGAGCGACACACCCGTGGCTTTCTTT. Encoded protein: CAWSDTPVAFF.

The V gene is TRBV11-2, the J gene TRBJ2-7; 9 positions match TRBD1. The V segment lost 2 bases and the J segment 4 bases; nucleotides outside the gene matches: 6. CDR3 length equals 15 residues. Germline V gene sequence: CDR1 SGHAT, CDR2 FQNNGV. CDR3: CASSLTGGEEYEQYF. Here the CDR3 DNA reads TGTGCCAGCAGCTTAACAGGGGGCGAGGAGTACGAGCAGTACTTC.

The chain couples TRBV7-9 to TRBJ1-1; no firm D call. The CDR3 extends over 13 amino acids. Trimming removed 1 base at V and 1 base at J, with 4 bases between. Germline CDR1 reads SEHNR; CDR2 reads FQNEAQ (reference sequence). The CDR3 protein is CASSLVANTEAFF. In DNA, the CDR3 is TGTGCCAGCAGCTTAGTTGCGAACACTGAAGCTTTCTTT. Complete variable domain (other parts from reference TRBV7-9 and TRBJ1-1): DTGVSQNPRHKITKRGQNVTFRCDPISEHNRLYWYRQTLGQGPEFLTYFQNEAQLEKSRLLSDRFSAERPKGSFSTLEIQRTEQGDSAMYLCASSLVANTEAFFGQGTRLTVV.

About this clone: Other DNA sequences of this sample code for an identical CDR3. The chain couples TRBV7-2 to TRBJ2-3, with a possible D match to TRBD1 (6 bases). V lost 3 bases to trimming and J lost 0 bases, with 7 bases between them. The CDR3 has 14 residues. CDR1 is SGHTA and CDR2 is FQGNSA in the germline V gene. The CDR3 DNA follows: TGTGCCAGCAGCTTGGGACATAGCACAGATACGCAGTATTTT. It specifies CASSLGHSTDTQYF.

The chain has TRBV7-2 and TRBJ1-4; unclear D gene. The germline V and J ends were trimmed by 5 bases and 0 bases, with 7 bases remaining between them. CDR1 is SGHTA, CDR2 FQGNSA, per germline. The CDR3 consists of 14 residues. The CDR3 sequence is CASSPIATNEKLFF. The CDR3 DNA reads as TGTGCCAGCAGCCCTATTGCAACTAATGAAAAACTGTTTTTT.

In the case of this clone: The same CDR3 is also encoded by other DNA sequences in this sample. V and J are TRBV29-1 and TRBJ1-1; 7 bases are shared with TRBD1. CDR1 and CDR2 from the germline V gene are SQVTM and ANQGSEA. V was clipped by 5 bases and J by 4 bases; unmatched bases: 4. The CDR3 spans 12 residues. The DNA of the CDR3 is TGCAGCGTTCGTCAGGGGGGCACTGAAGCTTTCTTT. Protein sequence: CSVRQGGTEAFF.